This is a list of T cell receptor beta chains from one sample in a study of cytomegalovirus exposure and HLA in healthy donors. Here immunoSEQ multiplex PCR was the method, and the copy in TCRdb shows in-frame clones only, minus some. In the table there are roughly 200,000 clones, 79% of which are singletons. Input material: PBMCs. The source of these receptors is a girl aged 5-17 years in good health and CMV-seropositive. Each CDR3 is given with its conserved first and last residue. Each record gives: V gene, J gene, D gene, clone size, CDR3 DNA, CDR3 protein. The D gene is left open where the match is weak. Expanded clones get a size class; other rows say once, few or many, or leave the size out.

V: TRBV27
J: TRBJ2-7
D: .
size: .
DNA: TGTGCCAGCAGTTGGGCAGGGCGGTCCTACGAGCAGTACTTC
CDR3: CASSWAGRSYEQYF

V: TRBV2
J: TRBJ2-1
D: TRBD2
size: .
DNA: TGTGCCAGCAATCTACTAGCGGGATTTGACAATGAGCAGTTCTTC
CDR3: CASNLLAGFDNEQFF

V: TRBV6-5
J: TRBJ2-7
D: TRBD2
size: .
DNA: TGTGCCAGCAGGGATTGGCGGGGGGGTGCTTACGAGCAGTACTTC
CDR3: CASRDWRGGAYEQYF

V: TRBV7-2
J: TRBJ2-6
D: .
size: once
DNA: TGTGCCAGCAGCTTGTCGGGTGGGGCCAACGTCCTGACTTTC
CDR3: CASSLSGGANVLTF

V: TRBV10-1
J: TRBJ1-1
D: TRBD1
size: .
DNA: TGCGCCAGCATCCCGATGGGACAGGCGAACACTGAAGCTTTCTTT
CDR3: CASIPMGQANTEAFF

V: TRBV10-1
J: TRBJ2-3
D: TRBD2
size: .
DNA: TGCGCCAGCAGTGACGGGGCTAGCGGGGGAAACACAGATACGCAGTATTTT
CDR3: CASSDGASGGNTDTQYF

V: TRBV27
J: TRBJ2-3
D: TRBD2
size: .
DNA: TGTGCCAGCAGTACGTGGGAGAGTAGCGGGAGCACAGATACGCAGTATTTT
CDR3: CASSTWESSGSTDTQYF

V: TRBV5-4
J: TRBJ2-7
D: .
size: .
DNA: TGTGCCAGCAGCCCCGGCCGAGGTCCCTACGAGCAGTACTTC
CDR3: CASSPGRGPYEQYF

V: TRBV2
J: TRBJ1-6
D: TRBD1
size: .
DNA: TGTGCCAGCAGTAGGGACAGTCTTAATTCACCCCTCCACTTT
CDR3: CASSRDSLNSPLHF

V: TRBV9
J: TRBJ2-2
D: .
size: .
DNA: TGTGCCAGCAGCGTAGTCGGGATTGGTCCCGGGGAGCTGTTTTTT
CDR3: CASSVVGIGPGELFF

V: TRBV19
J: TRBJ2-5
D: .
size: .
DNA: TGTGCCAGTAGCACTCGGGGTGTGGAGATCCAGTACTTC
CDR3: CASSTRGVEIQYF

V: TRBV7-2
J: TRBJ2-1
D: TRBD2
size: .
DNA: TGTGCCAGCAGCTTTGGGACTAGCGGGGAGCAGTTCTTC
CDR3: CASSFGTSGEQFF

V: TRBV6-5
J: TRBJ1-6
D: TRBD1
size: .
DNA: TGTGCCAGCAGTTCAAAAGGGGGCTATTCACCCCTCCACTTT
CDR3: CASSSKGGYSPLHF

V: TRBV7-9
J: TRBJ2-3
D: TRBD2
size: .
DNA: TGTGCCAGCAGGCTACGGACTAGCGGGTTCACAGATACGCAGTATTTT
CDR3: CASRLRTSGFTDTQYF

V: TRBV30
J: TRBJ2-2
D: .
size: few
DNA: TGTGCCTGGAGTCGCCAGCAGGGCGGGGAGCTGTTTTTT
CDR3: CAWSRQQGGELFF

V: TRBV6-6
J: TRBJ2-7
D: .
size: .
DNA: TGTGCCAGCAGTTACGGGGCCGGGCGCGTCGAGCAGTACTTC
CDR3: CASSYGAGRVEQYF

V: TRBV19
J: TRBJ2-1
D: TRBD2
size: .
DNA: TGTGCCAGTAGTATCCGAGCGGGGGTTGAGCAGTTCTTC
CDR3: CASSIRAGVEQFF

V: TRBV7-2
J: TRBJ2-5
D: TRBD2
size: .
DNA: TGTGCCAGCAGCTTTTCCGGGACTAGCGCGGAGACCCAGTACTTC
CDR3: CASSFSGTSAETQYF

V: TRBV12-5
J: TRBJ1-5
D: TRBD1
size: .
DNA: TGTGCTAGTGGTTATACTCCGGGACAGGGAGGCCCATATAGCAATCAGCCCCAGCATTTT
CDR3: CASGYTPGQGGPYSNQPQHF

V: TRBV5-6
J: TRBJ2-3
D: TRBD2
size: .
DNA: TGTGCCAGCAGCCTTTTAGCGGGGGGGCCCTCAGATACGCAGTATTTT
CDR3: CASSLLAGGPSDTQYF

V: TRBV5-6
J: TRBJ2-5
D: TRBD2
size: once
DNA: TGTGCCAGCAGCTTCAGGACTAGCGGGGGCCAAGAGACCCAGTACTTC
CDR3: CASSFRTSGGQETQYF

V: TRBV27
J: TRBJ1-1
D: TRBD1
size: .
DNA: TGTGCCAGCAGTTTATCCCAGGGGGCGAACACTGAAGCTTTCTTT
CDR3: CASSLSQGANTEAFF

V: TRBV11-2
J: TRBJ2-3
D: TRBD1
size: .
DNA: TGTGCCAGCAGCTTAGTAGGGGGACAGGGTTCACTCACAGATACGCAGTATTTT
CDR3: CASSLVGGQGSLTDTQYF

V: TRBV19
J: TRBJ2-7
D: .
size: .
DNA: TGTGCCAGTAGTATTGGGGGATTGGTAAAGGGGGTCTACTACGAGCAGTACTTC
CDR3: CASSIGGLVKGVYYEQYF

V: TRBV2
J: TRBJ1-1
D: .
size: .
DNA: TGTGCCAGCAGTGAATCTGGGGGAGGGACTGAAGCTTTCTTT
CDR3: CASSESGGGTEAFF

V: TRBV19
J: TRBJ2-2
D: .
size: once
DNA: TGTGCCAGTAGCTCCGGACTGAACACCGGGGAGCTGTTTTTT
CDR3: CASSSGLNTGELFF

V: TRBV4-2
J: TRBJ2-7
D: TRBD2
size: .
DNA: TGTGCCAGCAGCCTTACCGGGACTAGCGGGGGAAGCTCCTACGAGCAGTACTTC
CDR3: CASSLTGTSGGSSYEQYF

V: TRBV4-2
J: TRBJ2-4
D: TRBD2
size: .
DNA: TGTGCCAGCAGCCAAGGTCCAGCGGGAGCACCGCCGGTCAAAAACATTCAGTACTTC
CDR3: CASSQGPAGAPPVKNIQYF

V: TRBV27
J: TRBJ1-2
D: .
size: .
DNA: TGTGCCACCCTAGTACACCAGAACACTAACTATGGCTACACCTTC
CDR3: CATLVHQNTNYGYTF

V: TRBV4-2
J: TRBJ2-3
D: TRBD2
size: .
DNA: TGTGCCAGCAGCCAAGCTCTTCCCGGGACTAGCGCAGGGGCAGATACGCAGTATTTT
CDR3: CASSQALPGTSAGADTQYF

V: TRBV5-4
J: TRBJ2-3
D: .
size: .
DNA: TGTGCCACCAACCCCGGGGAGAGCACAGATACGCAGTATTTT
CDR3: CATNPGESTDTQYF

V: TRBV5-1
J: TRBJ2-3
D: TRBD2
size: .
DNA: TGCGCCAGCAGCTGGACCGGGGGGAGGGCAGATACGCAGTATTTT
CDR3: CASSWTGGRADTQYF

V: TRBV7-2
J: TRBJ2-3
D: TRBD2
size: .
DNA: TGTGCCAGCAGCTTAAGACTAGCGGGGGTTGGAGATACGCAGTATTTT
CDR3: CASSLRLAGVGDTQYF

V: TRBV7-2
J: TRBJ2-7
D: .
size: .
DNA: TGTGCCAGCAGCACCCGAAATCAGTACGAGCAGTACTTC
CDR3: CASSTRNQYEQYF

V: TRBV5-1
J: TRBJ2-7
D: TRBD1
size: .
DNA: TGCGCCAGCAGCATTGGGACAGGGGATTACGAGCAGTACTTC
CDR3: CASSIGTGDYEQYF

V: TRBV5-6
J: TRBJ1-3
D: .
size: .
DNA: TGTGCCAGCAGCTTCCCCCCGGGAAACACCATATATTTT
CDR3: CASSFPPGNTIYF

V: TRBV2
J: TRBJ1-5
D: .
size: .
DNA: TGTGCCAGCAGTGAAGCCGAGGTGAGACCTCATTTT
CDR3: CASSEAEVRPHF

V: TRBV2
J: TRBJ2-2
D: .
size: .
DNA: TGTGCCAGCAGTGAACAGGGCGCGAACACCGGGGAGCTGTTTTTT
CDR3: CASSEQGANTGELFF

V: TRBV30
J: TRBJ2-5
D: .
size: .
DNA: TGTGCCTGGATTCCCTGGAGCGAACAAGAGACCCAGTACTTC
CDR3: CAWIPWSEQETQYF

V: TRBV7-8
J: TRBJ1-1
D: .
size: once
DNA: TGTGCCAGCAGCTTAAGGCCACAGGCCCGGACACTTAACACTGAAGCTTTCTTT
CDR3: CASSLRPQARTLNTEAFF

V: TRBV7-9
J: TRBJ2-3
D: .
size: .
DNA: TGTGCCAGCAGCTTCGGGACTCCGAGGGATACGCAGTATTTT
CDR3: CASSFGTPRDTQYF